The rows below give T cell receptor beta chains drawn from one sample of a study of T cell responses to AZD1222 COVID-19 vaccine. This table comes from immunoSEQ multiplex PCR, and its TCRdb copy is limited to in-frame clones, with some not included. The sample lists about 150,000 clones; more than 80% were seen once. The sequenced sample was peripheral blood, obtained 28 days after the second AZD1222 dose. All receptors derive from an adult who received the AZD1222 COVID-19 vaccine. The CDR3 runs from the conserved cysteine through the conserved F or W. Each record gives: clone size, V gene, CDR3 protein. The size entry is marked missing in some rows and otherwise reads once, few, many or a size class.

clone_size: once
v_call: TRBV7-8
cdr3_aa: CASSLASGRFWSSTDTQYF

clone_size: NA
v_call: TRBV5-1
cdr3_aa: CASSLSQGLVNEQFF

clone_size: NA
v_call: TRBV19
cdr3_aa: CASSMHAGGAYEQYF

clone_size: NA
v_call: TRBV7-9
cdr3_aa: CALVGAATNEKLFF

clone_size: once
v_call: TRBV9
cdr3_aa: CASSVTYVAKNTEAFF

clone_size: NA
v_call: TRBV19
cdr3_aa: CASSIGPGLNTEAFF

clone_size: NA
v_call: TRBV5-1
cdr3_aa: CASSSQGTDTQYF

clone_size: NA
v_call: TRBV12-5
cdr3_aa: CASGFVDLTF

clone_size: NA
v_call: TRBV27
cdr3_aa: CASSYPGKEQYF

clone_size: NA
v_call: TRBV18
cdr3_aa: CASSPILSNSYNEQFF

clone_size: NA
v_call: TRBV9
cdr3_aa: CASRSANTGELFF

clone_size: NA
v_call: TRBV6-5
cdr3_aa: CASSLDRYQPQHF

clone_size: NA
v_call: TRBV9
cdr3_aa: CASRKGQGAGELFF

clone_size: NA
v_call: TRBV5-1
cdr3_aa: CASSLSANTEAFF

clone_size: NA
v_call: TRBV19
cdr3_aa: CASSIDPRDVPFGTDTQYF

clone_size: NA
v_call: TRBV4-1
cdr3_aa: CASSQMLGVGSSGNTIYF

clone_size: NA
v_call: TRBV7-2
cdr3_aa: CASSLETGRQPQHF

clone_size: few
v_call: TRBV5-1
cdr3_aa: CASSTGTSGYEQYF

clone_size: NA
v_call: TRBV27
cdr3_aa: CASSQTLTGGYTF

clone_size: once
v_call: TRBV3-1/TRBV3-2
cdr3_aa: CASSQVEAEQFF

clone_size: NA
v_call: TRBV19
cdr3_aa: CASSIPDINPSNYGYTF

clone_size: NA
v_call: TRBV6-5
cdr3_aa: CASSYSGLSTDTQYF

clone_size: once
v_call: TRBV7-9
cdr3_aa: CASSLGGDGYTF

clone_size: NA
v_call: TRBV21-1
cdr3_aa: CASSTNRGYNQPQHF

clone_size: NA
v_call: TRBV27
cdr3_aa: CASTRLGLDTGELFF

clone_size: NA
v_call: TRBV29-1
cdr3_aa: CSVGGDRAFNYGYTF

clone_size: once
v_call: TRBV19
cdr3_aa: CASSISGTTDTQYF

clone_size: NA
v_call: TRBV25-1
cdr3_aa: CASSPTGDRGGYEQYF

clone_size: NA
v_call: TRBV19
cdr3_aa: CASNPGLAVYEQYF

clone_size: NA
v_call: TRBV6-4
cdr3_aa: CASRLVWPYEQYF

clone_size: NA
v_call: TRBV5-1
cdr3_aa: CASNLQGSETQYF

clone_size: once
v_call: TRBV5-1
cdr3_aa: CASRDTSSGNTIYF

clone_size: NA
v_call: TRBV19
cdr3_aa: CASSNRVEETQYF

clone_size: NA
v_call: TRBV10-2
cdr3_aa: CASSNEGKDGANSPLHF

clone_size: NA
v_call: TRBV6-6
cdr3_aa: CASSFPNMGTGQYF

clone_size: NA
v_call: TRBV3-1/TRBV3-2
cdr3_aa: CASSQEGEKLFF

clone_size: NA
v_call: TRBV3-1/TRBV3-2
cdr3_aa: CASSPPGQGELFTNTGELFF

clone_size: NA
v_call: TRBV24-1
cdr3_aa: CATSDLSQGVKGTNEKLFF

clone_size: few
v_call: TRBV7-9
cdr3_aa: CASSLMFSDREYGYTF

clone_size: once
v_call: TRBV20-1
cdr3_aa: CSASVRGTGELFF

clone_size: NA
v_call: TRBV3-1/TRBV3-2
cdr3_aa: CASSQDKRVNYGYTF

clone_size: NA
v_call: TRBV20-1
cdr3_aa: CSASRGRPTNEQFF

clone_size: once
v_call: TRBV19
cdr3_aa: CASRLMTGAGTEAFF

clone_size: NA
v_call: TRBV5-8
cdr3_aa: CASSRQVNTEAFF

clone_size: NA
v_call: TRBV11-1
cdr3_aa: CASSRTGNYNEQFF

clone_size: NA
v_call: TRBV5-5
cdr3_aa: CASSLLADTGELFF

clone_size: NA
v_call: TRBV6-5
cdr3_aa: CASSYRVPGGGETQYF

clone_size: NA
v_call: TRBV6-4
cdr3_aa: CASRRDYNTEAFF

clone_size: NA
v_call: TRBV28
cdr3_aa: CASTPGGSNQPQHF

clone_size: once
v_call: TRBV27
cdr3_aa: CASSFLGASSGANVLTF

clone_size: NA
v_call: TRBV11-2
cdr3_aa: CASSLIQGLAKNIQYF

clone_size: once
v_call: TRBV2
cdr3_aa: CASSDPGVTSNTGELFF

clone_size: once
v_call: TRBV24-1
cdr3_aa: CATSDVDQDEQYF

clone_size: NA
v_call: TRBV7-2
cdr3_aa: CASSLGGTANTEAFF

clone_size: NA
v_call: TRBV12-3/TRBV12-4
cdr3_aa: CASSLMGAEAFF